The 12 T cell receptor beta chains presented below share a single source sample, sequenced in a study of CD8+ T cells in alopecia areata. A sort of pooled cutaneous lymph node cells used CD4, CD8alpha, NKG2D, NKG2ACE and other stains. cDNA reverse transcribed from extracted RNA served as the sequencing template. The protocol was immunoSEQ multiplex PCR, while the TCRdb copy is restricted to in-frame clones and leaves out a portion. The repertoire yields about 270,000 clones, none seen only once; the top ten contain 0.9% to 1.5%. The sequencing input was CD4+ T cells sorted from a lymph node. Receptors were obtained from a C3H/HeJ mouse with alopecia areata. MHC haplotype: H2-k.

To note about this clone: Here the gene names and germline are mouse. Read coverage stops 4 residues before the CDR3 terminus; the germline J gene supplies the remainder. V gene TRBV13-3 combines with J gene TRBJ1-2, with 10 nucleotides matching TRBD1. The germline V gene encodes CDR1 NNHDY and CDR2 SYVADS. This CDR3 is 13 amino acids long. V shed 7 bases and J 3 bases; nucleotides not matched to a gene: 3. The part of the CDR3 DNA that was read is TGTGCCAGCGCCGGGACAGGGGACTCC. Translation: CASAGTGDS. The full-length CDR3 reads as CASAGTGDSDYTF.

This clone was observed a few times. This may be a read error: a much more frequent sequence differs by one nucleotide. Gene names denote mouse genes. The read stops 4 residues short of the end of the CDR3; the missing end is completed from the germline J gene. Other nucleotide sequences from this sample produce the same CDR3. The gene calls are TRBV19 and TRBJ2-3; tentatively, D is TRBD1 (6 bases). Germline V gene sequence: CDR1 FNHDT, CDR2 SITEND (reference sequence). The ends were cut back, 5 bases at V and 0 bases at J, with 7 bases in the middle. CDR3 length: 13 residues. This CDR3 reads CASRGQSAETLYF. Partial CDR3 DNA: TGTGCCAGCAGGGGACAAAGTGCAGAA.

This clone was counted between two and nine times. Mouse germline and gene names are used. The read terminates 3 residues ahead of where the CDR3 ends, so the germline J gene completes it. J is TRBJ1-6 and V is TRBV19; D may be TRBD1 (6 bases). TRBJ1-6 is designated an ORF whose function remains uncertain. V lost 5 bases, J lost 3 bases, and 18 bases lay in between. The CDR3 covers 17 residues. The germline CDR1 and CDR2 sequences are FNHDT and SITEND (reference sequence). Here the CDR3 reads CASSLNSRTDYNSPLYF. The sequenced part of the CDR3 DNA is TGTGCCAGCAGCCTAAACTCCCGGACAGACTATAATTCGCCC.

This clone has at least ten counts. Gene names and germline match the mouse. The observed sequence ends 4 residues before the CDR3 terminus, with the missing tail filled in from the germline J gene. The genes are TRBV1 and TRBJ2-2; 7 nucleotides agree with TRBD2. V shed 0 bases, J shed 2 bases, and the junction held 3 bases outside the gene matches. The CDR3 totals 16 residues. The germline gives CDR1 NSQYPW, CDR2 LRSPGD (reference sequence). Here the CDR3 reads CTCSADGWGNTGQLYF. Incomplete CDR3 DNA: TGCACCTGCAGTGCAGATGGCTGGGGGAACACCGGG.

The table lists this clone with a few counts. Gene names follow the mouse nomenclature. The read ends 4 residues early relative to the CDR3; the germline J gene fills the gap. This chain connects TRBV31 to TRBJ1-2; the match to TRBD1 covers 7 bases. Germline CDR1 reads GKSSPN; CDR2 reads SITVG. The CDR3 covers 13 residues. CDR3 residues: CAWKTGEGSDYTF. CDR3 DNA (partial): TGTGCCTGGAAAACAGGGGAAGGGTCC.

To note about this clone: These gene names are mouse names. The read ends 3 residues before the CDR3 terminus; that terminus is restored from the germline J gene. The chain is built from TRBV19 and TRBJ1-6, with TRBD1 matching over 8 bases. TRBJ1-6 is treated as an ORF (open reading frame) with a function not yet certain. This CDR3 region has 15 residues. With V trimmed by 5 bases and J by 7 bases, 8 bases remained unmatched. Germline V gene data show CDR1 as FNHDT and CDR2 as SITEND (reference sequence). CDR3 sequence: CASSPPRGQNSPLYF. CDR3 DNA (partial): TGTGCCAGCAGCCCCCCCAGGGGGCAGAATTCGCCC.

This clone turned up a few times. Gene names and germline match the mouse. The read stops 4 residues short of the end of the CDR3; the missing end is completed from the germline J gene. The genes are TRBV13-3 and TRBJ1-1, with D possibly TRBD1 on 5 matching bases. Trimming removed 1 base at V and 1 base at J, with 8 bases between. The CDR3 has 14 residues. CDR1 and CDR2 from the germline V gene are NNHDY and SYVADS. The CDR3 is CASSDSGMNTEVFF. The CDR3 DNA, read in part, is TGTGCCAGCAGTGATTCAGGGATGAACACA.

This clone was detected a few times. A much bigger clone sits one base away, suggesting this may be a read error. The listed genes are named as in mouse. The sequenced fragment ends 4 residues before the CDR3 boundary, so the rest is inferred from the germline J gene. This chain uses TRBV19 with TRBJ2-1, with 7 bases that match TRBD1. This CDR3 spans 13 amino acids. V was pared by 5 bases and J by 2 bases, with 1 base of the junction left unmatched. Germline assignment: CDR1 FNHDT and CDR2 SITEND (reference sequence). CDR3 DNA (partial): TGTGCCAGCAGACAGGGGTACTATGCT. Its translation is CASRQGYYA. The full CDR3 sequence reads CASRQGYYAEQFF.

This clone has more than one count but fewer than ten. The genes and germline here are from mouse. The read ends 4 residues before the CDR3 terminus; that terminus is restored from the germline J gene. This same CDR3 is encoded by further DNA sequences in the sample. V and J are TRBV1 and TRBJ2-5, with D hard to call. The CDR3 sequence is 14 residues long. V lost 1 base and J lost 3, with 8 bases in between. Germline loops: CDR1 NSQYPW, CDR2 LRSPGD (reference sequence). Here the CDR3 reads CTCSAGVRQDTQYF. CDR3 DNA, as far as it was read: TGCACCTGCAGTGCAGGGGTCAGACAAGAC.

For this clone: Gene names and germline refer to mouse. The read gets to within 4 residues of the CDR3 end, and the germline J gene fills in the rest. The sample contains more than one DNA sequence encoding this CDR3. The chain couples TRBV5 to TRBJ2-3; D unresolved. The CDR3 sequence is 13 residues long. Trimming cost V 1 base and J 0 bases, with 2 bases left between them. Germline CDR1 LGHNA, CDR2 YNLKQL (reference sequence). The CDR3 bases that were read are TGTGCCAGCAGCCAAGTTAGTGCAGAA. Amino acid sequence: CASSQVSAE. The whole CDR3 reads CASSQVSAETLYF.

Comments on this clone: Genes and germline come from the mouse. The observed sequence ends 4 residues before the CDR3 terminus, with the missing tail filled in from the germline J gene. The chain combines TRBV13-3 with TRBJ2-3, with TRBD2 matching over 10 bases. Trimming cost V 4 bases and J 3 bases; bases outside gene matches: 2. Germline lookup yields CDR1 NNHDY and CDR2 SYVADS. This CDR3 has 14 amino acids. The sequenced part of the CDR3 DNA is TGTGCCAGCAGTAAGGACTGGGGGGCAGAA. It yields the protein CASSKDWGAE. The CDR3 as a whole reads CASSKDWGAETLYF.

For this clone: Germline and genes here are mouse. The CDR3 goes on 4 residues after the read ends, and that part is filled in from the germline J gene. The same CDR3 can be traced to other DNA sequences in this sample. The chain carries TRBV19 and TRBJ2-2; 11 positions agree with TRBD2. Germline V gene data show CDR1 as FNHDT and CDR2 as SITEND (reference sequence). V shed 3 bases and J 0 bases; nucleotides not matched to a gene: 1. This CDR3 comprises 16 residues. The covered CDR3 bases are TGTGCCAGCAGTACGGGACTGGGGGCAAACACCGGG. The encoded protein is CASSTGLGANTG. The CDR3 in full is CASSTGLGANTGQLYF. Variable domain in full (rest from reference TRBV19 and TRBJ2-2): GGIITQTPKFLIGQEGQKLTLKCQQNFNHDTMYWYRQDSGKGLRLIYYSITENDLQKGDLSEGYDASREKKSSFSLTVTSAQKNEMAVFLCASSTGLGANTGQLYFGEGSKLTVL.